A single sample is the source of the 5 T cell receptor beta chains below, sequenced in a study of identifying expanded T cells in peripheral blood. Here immunoSEQ multiplex PCR was the method, and the copy in TCRdb shows in-frame clones only, minus some. The sample shows around 60,000 clones, roughly four fifths of them seen only once. The sample consisted of blood. These TCRs come from a person aged 18 to 70 in good health.

Of note for this clone: At the DNA level, this CDR3 is encoded by other sequences in the same sample as well. The DNA for the CDR3 is TGTGCCAGCTCTACTAACTATGGCTACACCTTC. It specifies CASSTNYGYTF. The rearrangement uses TRBV6-1 and TRBJ1-2; D not resolved. In germline, CDR1 is MNHNS, CDR2 SASEGT. The ends were cut back, 8 bases at V and 0 bases at J, with 4 bases in the middle. The CDR3 extends over 11 amino acids.

The chain couples TRBV7-8 to TRBJ2-1, with D possibly being TRBD2 (6 bases). The germline V and J ends were trimmed by 1 base and 7 bases, with 11 bases remaining between them. In germline, CDR1 is SGHVS, CDR2 FQNEAQ. The CDR3 is 14 amino acids. CDR3 nucleotide sequence: TGTGCCAGCAGCTTAGGAACGGGGGTGAATGAGCAGTTCTTC. This gives the protein CASSLGTGVNEQFF.

The J gene is TRBJ2-2, the V gene TRBV30; 7 bases are shared with TRBD1. After removal of 3 bases from V and 6 bases from J, the junction contained 4 bases not matched to a gene. Germline V gives CDR1 GTSNPN, CDR2 SVGIG (reference sequence). CDR3 length equals 13 residues. This chain's CDR3 is CAWSRGGAGELFF. The CDR3 DNA reads TGTGCCTGGAGCCGAGGGGGCGCCGGGGAGCTGTTTTTT.

V gene TRBV4-3 combines with J gene TRBJ1-3; D gene ambiguous. The germline CDR1 and CDR2 sequences are LGHNA and YSLEER. V lost 6 bases and J 0 bases, leaving 12 bases between the germline ends. CDR3 size: 15 residues. CDR3 coding DNA: TGCGCCAGCAGGGCAGCGCTTAGCTCTGGAAACACCATATATTTT. The encoded protein is CASRAALSSGNTIYF.

This chain uses TRBV9 with TRBJ2-7; no clear D. The CDR3 length is 8 residues. CDR1 is SGDLS and CDR2 is YYNGEE in the germline V gene. The CDR3 protein is CRVWEQYF. CDR3 nucleotide sequence: TGTCGCGTTTGGGAGCAGTACTTC.